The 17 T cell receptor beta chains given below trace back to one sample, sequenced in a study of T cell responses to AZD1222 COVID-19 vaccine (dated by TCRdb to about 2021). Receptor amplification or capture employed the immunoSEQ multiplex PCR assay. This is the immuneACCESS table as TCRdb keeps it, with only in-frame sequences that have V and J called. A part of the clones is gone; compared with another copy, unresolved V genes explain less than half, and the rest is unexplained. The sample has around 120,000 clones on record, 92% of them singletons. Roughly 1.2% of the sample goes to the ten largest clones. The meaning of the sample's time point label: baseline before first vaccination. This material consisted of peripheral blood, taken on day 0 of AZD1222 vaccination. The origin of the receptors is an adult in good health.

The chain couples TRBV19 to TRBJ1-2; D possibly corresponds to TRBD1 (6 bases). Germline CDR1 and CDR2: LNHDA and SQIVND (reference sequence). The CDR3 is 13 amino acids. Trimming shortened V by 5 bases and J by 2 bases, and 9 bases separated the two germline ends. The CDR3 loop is CASSSQGNYGYTF. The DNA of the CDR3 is TGTGCCAGTAGTTCGCAGGGGAACTATGGCTACACCTTC.

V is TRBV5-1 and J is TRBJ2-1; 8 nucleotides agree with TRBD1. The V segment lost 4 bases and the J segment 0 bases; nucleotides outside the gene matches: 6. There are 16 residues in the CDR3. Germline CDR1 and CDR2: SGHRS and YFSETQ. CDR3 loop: CASSQQGAISYNEQFF. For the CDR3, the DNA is TGCGCCAGCAGCCAGCAGGGGGCCATCTCCTACAATGAGCAGTTCTTC.

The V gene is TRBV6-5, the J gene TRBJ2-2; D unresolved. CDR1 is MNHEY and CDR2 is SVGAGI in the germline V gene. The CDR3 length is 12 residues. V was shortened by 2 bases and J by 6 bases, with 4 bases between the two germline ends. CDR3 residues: CASSYLAGELFF. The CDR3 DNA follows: TGTGCCAGCAGTTACCTTGCCGGGGAGCTGTTTTTT.

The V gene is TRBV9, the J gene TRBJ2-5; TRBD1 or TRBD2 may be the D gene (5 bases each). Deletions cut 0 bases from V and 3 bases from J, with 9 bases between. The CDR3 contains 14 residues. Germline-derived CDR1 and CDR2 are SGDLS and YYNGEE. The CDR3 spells CASSVGRGEETQYF. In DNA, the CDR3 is TGTGCCAGCAGCGTAGGAAGAGGGGAAGAGACCCAGTACTTC.

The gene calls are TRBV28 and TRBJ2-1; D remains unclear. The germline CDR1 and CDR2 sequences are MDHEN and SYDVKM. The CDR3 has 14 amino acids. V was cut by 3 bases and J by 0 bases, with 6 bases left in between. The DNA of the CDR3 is TGTGCCAGCAGTTTCTGGGGCTCCTACAATGAGCAGTTCTTC. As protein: CASSFWGSYNEQFF.

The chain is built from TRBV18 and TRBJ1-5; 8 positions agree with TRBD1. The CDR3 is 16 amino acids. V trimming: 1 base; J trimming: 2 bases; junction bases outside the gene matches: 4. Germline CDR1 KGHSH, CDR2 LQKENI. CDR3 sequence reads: CASSPRTGWGNQPQHF. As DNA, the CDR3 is TGTGCCAGCTCACCACGGACAGGGTGGGGCAATCAGCCCCAGCATTTT.

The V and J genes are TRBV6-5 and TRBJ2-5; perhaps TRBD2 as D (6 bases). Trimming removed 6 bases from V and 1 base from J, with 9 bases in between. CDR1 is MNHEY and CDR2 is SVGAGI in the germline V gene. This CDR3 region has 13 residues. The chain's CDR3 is CASSRDFQETQYF. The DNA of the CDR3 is TGTGCCAGCAGCCGGGACTTCCAAGAGACCCAGTACTTC.

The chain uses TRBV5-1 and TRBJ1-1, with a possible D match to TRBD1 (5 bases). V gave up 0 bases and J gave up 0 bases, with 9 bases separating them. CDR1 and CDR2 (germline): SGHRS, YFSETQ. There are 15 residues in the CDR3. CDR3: CASSLDGGVNTEAFF. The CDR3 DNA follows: TGCGCCAGCAGCTTGGATGGGGGGGTGAACACTGAAGCTTTCTTT.

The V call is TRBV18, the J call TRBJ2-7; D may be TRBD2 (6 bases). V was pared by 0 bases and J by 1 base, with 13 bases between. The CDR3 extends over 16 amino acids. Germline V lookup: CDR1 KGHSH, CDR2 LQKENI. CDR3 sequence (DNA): TGTGCCAGCTCACCACCGTACGGGACTGGGTCCTACGAGCAGTACTTC. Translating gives CASSPPYGTGSYEQYF.

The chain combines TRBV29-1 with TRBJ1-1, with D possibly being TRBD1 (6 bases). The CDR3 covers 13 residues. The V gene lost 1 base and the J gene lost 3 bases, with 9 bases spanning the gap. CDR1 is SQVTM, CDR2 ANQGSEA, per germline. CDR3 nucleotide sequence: TGCAGCGTTGAAGGCCGGACAGACACTGAAGCTTTCTTT. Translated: CSVEGRTDTEAFF.

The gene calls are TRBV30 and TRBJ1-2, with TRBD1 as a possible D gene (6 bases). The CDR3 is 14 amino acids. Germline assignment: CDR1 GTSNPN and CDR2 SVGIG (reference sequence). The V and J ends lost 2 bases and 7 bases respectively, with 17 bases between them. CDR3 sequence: CAWSLGGAALGYTF. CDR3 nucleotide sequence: TGTGCCTGGAGTCTGGGGGGGGCTGCACTTGGCTACACCTTC.

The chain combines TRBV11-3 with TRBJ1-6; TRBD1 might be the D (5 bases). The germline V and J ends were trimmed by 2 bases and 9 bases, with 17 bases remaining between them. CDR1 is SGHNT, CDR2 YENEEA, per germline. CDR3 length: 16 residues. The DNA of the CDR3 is TGTGCCAGCAGCTTACCCCCGGGGAGGGGAGGTTCACCCCTCCACTTT. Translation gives CASSLPPGRGGSPLHF.

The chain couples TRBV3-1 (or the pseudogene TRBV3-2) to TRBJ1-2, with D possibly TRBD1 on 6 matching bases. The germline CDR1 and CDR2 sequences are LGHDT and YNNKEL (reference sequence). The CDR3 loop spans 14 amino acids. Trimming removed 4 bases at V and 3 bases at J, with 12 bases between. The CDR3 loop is CASSRRGADYGYTF. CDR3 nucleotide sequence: TGTGCCAGCAGCCGTCGGGGGGCGGACTATGGCTACACCTTC.

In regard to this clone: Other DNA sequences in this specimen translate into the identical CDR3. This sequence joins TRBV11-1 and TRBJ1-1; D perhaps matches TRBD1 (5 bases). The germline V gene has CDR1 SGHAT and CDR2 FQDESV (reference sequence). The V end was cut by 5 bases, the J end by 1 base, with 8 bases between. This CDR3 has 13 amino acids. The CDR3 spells CASSLDRNTEAFF. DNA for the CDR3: TGTGCCAGCAGCCTCGACAGGAACACTGAAGCTTTCTTT.

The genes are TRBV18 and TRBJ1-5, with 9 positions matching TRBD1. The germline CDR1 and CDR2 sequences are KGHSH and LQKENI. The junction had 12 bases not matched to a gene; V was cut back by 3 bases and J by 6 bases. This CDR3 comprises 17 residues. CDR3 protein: CASSPLGRDRVGQPQHF. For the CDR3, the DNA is TGTGCCAGCTCACCCCTCGGCCGGGACAGGGTTGGTCAGCCCCAGCATTTT.

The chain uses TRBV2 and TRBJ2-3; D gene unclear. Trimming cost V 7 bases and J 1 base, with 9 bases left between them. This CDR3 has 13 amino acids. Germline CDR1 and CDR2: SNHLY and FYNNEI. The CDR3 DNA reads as TGTGCCAGCAATCCAGTAGGCACAGATACGCAGTATTTT. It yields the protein CASNPVGTDTQYF.

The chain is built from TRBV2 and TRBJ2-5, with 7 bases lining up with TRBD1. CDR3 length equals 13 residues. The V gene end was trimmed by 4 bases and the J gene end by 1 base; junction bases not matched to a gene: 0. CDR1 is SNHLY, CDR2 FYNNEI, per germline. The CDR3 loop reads CASSGDSQETQYF. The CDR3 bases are TGTGCCAGCAGTGGGGACAGCCAAGAGACCCAGTACTTC.